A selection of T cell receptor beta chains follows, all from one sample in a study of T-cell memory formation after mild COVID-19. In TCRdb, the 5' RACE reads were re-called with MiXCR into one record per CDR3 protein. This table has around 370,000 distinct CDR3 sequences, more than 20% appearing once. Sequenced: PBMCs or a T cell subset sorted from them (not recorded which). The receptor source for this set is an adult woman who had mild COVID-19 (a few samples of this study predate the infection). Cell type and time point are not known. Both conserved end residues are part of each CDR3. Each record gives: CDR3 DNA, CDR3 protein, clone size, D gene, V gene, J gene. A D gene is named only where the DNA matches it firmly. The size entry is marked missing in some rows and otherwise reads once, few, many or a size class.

DNA: TGCAGTGCTTCGTTGTCGGTAAAACTGTTTTTT; CDR3: CSASLSVKLFF; size: NA; D: NA; V: TRBV20-1; J: TRBJ1-4
DNA: TGTGCCAGCAGCCAACGGCAGCAATACAATGAGCAGTTCTTC; CDR3: CASSQRQQYNEQFF; size: NA; D: NA; V: TRBV14; J: TRBJ2-1
DNA: TGTGCCAGCAGCTCGCTCCTACAGGGAGCCGGGCGCACAGATACGCAGTATTTT; CDR3: CASSSLLQGAGRTDTQYF; size: few; D: NA; V: TRBV7-2; J: TRBJ2-3
DNA: TGTGCCAGCAGCTCAATGGATGGTCGCGGCTACACCTTC; CDR3: CASSSMDGRGYTF; size: few; D: NA; V: TRBV7-3; J: TRBJ1-2
DNA: TGTGCCAGCAGCCCCAGGTTTGGGAGCGGCGGCGAGCAGTACTTC; CDR3: CASSPRFGSGGEQYF; size: NA; D: NA; V: TRBV11-1; J: TRBJ2-7
DNA: TGTGCCAGCAGCTATGGACCTTTACAAGAGACCCAGTACTTC; CDR3: CASSYGPLQETQYF; size: NA; D: NA; V: TRBV11-3; J: TRBJ2-5
DNA: TGTGCCACCTCCTGGGGTGTTTTCGGCTACACCTTC; CDR3: CATSWGVFGYTF; size: NA; D: NA; V: TRBV12-3/TRBV12-4; J: TRBJ1-2
DNA: TGTGCCAGCAGTGAACTGTTACCTAGCGGAAGCTCCTACAATGAGCAGTTCTTC; CDR3: CASSELLPSGSSYNEQFF; size: NA; D: TRBD2; V: TRBV2; J: TRBJ2-1
DNA: TGTGCCAGCACCAAGGGGACAGGGGAATTCAATGAGCAGTTCTTC; CDR3: CASTKGTGEFNEQFF; size: many; D: TRBD1; V: TRBV4-2; J: TRBJ2-1
DNA: TGCAGTGGTAGAATAGATCAAGACACTGAAGCTTTCTTT; CDR3: CSGRIDQDTEAFF; size: few; D: NA; V: TRBV20-1; J: TRBJ1-1
DNA: TGTGCCAGCACCTCATCCACAGCCACTGAAGCTTTCTTT; CDR3: CASTSSTATEAFF; size: many; D: NA; V: TRBV12-3/TRBV12-4; J: TRBJ1-1
DNA: TGTGCCAGCTCACCTTCGTACCAAGAGACCCAGTACTTC; CDR3: CASSPSYQETQYF; size: many; D: NA; V: TRBV18; J: TRBJ2-5
DNA: TGTGCCAGCAATGATTTAGGACCCGGGCCCAATGAGCAGTTCTTC; CDR3: CASNDLGPGPNEQFF; size: NA; D: NA; V: TRBV7-6; J: TRBJ2-1
DNA: TGTGCCAGCAGCGCGACTAGCGGGTCCTACGAGCAGTACTTC; CDR3: CASSATSGSYEQYF; size: NA; D: TRBD2; V: TRBV9; J: TRBJ2-7
DNA: TGCGCCAGCAGCTTTAGGGCGGGAGGAGATACGCAGTATTTT; CDR3: CASSFRAGGDTQYF; size: NA; D: TRBD2; V: TRBV5-1; J: TRBJ2-3
DNA: TGTGCCAGCAGCTCATTACTAGCGAGCGTGGAGTTCTTC; CDR3: CASSSLLASVEFF; size: few; D: TRBD2; V: TRBV7-9; J: TRBJ2-1
DNA: TGCGCCAGCAGCTCGAGCTCGTCATCCTACGAGCAGTACTTC; CDR3: CASSSSSSSYEQYF; size: NA; D: NA; V: TRBV4-3; J: TRBJ2-7
DNA: TGTGCCAGCAGCAACACAGGAGCACTTAACTATGGCTACACCTTC; CDR3: CASSNTGALNYGYTF; size: NA; D: NA; V: TRBV11-2; J: TRBJ1-2
DNA: TGTGCCAGCAGCTTGAGTAGGCCCTCAACGGATACGCAGTATTTT; CDR3: CASSLSRPSTDTQYF; size: once; D: NA; V: TRBV5-5; J: TRBJ2-3
DNA: TGTGCCAGCAGCGTCTACGACAGCAAAACAGATACGCAGTATTTT; CDR3: CASSVYDSKTDTQYF; size: few; D: NA; V: TRBV9; J: TRBJ2-3
DNA: TGCGCCAGCAGCTTTTACGCTACACCTACCGGGAGCACTGAAGCTTTCTTT; CDR3: CASSFYATPTGSTEAFF; size: few; D: NA; V: TRBV5-1; J: TRBJ1-1
DNA: TGTGCCAGCAGCCAACTAGCGGGCAGGGGCACAGATACGCAGTATTTT; CDR3: CASSQLAGRGTDTQYF; size: many; D: TRBD2; V: TRBV9; J: TRBJ2-3
DNA: TGTGCCCGCAGTTACCGCGGGACAGGACACGAGCAGTACTTC; CDR3: CARSYRGTGHEQYF; size: NA; D: TRBD1; V: TRBV6-2/TRBV6-3; J: TRBJ2-7
DNA: TGCGCCAGCAGCTCCCGGGACGCGAGCTCCTACGAGCAGTACTTC; CDR3: CASSSRDASSYEQYF; size: NA; D: NA; V: TRBV4-1; J: TRBJ2-7
DNA: TGTGCCAGCAGCTTAGCGAGAACTAGCGGGAGGCAGGAGACCCAGTACTTC; CDR3: CASSLARTSGRQETQYF; size: few; D: TRBD2; V: TRBV7-9; J: TRBJ2-5
DNA: TGCGCCAGCCAACATAGTCCCGGGGAGCTGTTTTTT; CDR3: CASQHSPGELFF; size: NA; D: NA; V: TRBV5-1; J: TRBJ2-2
DNA: TGTGCCAGCAGTCCCTCCTTAAGCGAGTACACCTACGAGCAGTACTTC; CDR3: CASSPSLSEYTYEQYF; size: NA; D: NA; V: TRBV6-6; J: TRBJ2-7
DNA: TGTGCCAGCAGTTCTGGGGACACCGATACGCAGTATTTT; CDR3: CASSSGDTDTQYF; size: NA; D: NA; V: TRBV12-3/TRBV12-4; J: TRBJ2-3
DNA: TGCAGCATTCTTATATTTGGACCATCGGGTAACATTCAGTACTTC; CDR3: CSILIFGPSGNIQYF; size: many; D: NA; V: TRBV29-1; J: TRBJ2-4
DNA: TGTGCCAGCAGCTTAGCGGGTAGCCGGGGGGAGCTGTTTTTT; CDR3: CASSLAGSRGELFF; size: NA; D: NA; V: TRBV7-9; J: TRBJ2-2
DNA: TGTGCCAGCAGTTACAACCCGGGACTAGCGGGAGTAGGCGAGCAGTACTTC; CDR3: CASSYNPGLAGVGEQYF; size: few; D: TRBD2; V: TRBV6-6; J: TRBJ2-7
DNA: TGTGCCAGCAGCGAAAACAGGGATCAGCCCCAGCATTTT; CDR3: CASSENRDQPQHF; size: few; D: NA; V: TRBV7-9; J: TRBJ1-5
DNA: TGTGCCAGCAGTGGACGTTCGGGGAGACAGTATCAGCCCCAGCATTTT; CDR3: CASSGRSGRQYQPQHF; size: NA; D: NA; V: TRBV2; J: TRBJ1-5
DNA: TGTGCCAGCAGCGTAGGTACTACCGAGGGGACCCAGTACTTC; CDR3: CASSVGTTEGTQYF; size: few; D: NA; V: TRBV9; J: TRBJ2-5
DNA: TGTGCCAGCAGTAGCCAGAACCTTAATCAGCCCCAGCATTTT; CDR3: CASSSQNLNQPQHF; size: few; D: NA; V: TRBV2; J: TRBJ1-5
DNA: TGTGCCAGCAGGAAGGACTACGAGCAGTACTTC; CDR3: CASRKDYEQYF; size: few; D: NA; V: TRBV12-3/TRBV12-4; J: TRBJ2-7
DNA: TGCAGTGCTAGAGGGGTGGGCCCCCTCTACAATGAGCAGTTCTTC; CDR3: CSARGVGPLYNEQFF; size: few; D: NA; V: TRBV20-1; J: TRBJ2-1
DNA: TGTGCCAGCAGTTATAGGTCGGGAGCGGTTACCTACGAGCAGTACTTC; CDR3: CASSYRSGAVTYEQYF; size: NA; D: NA; V: TRBV6-2/TRBV6-3; J: TRBJ2-7
DNA: TGTGCCAGCAGTTTAATGTGGGGCGCCAATTCACCCCTCCACTTT; CDR3: CASSLMWGANSPLHF; size: few; D: NA; V: TRBV12-3/TRBV12-4; J: TRBJ1-6
DNA: TGTGCCAGCAGCCACGGGACAACTAACTATGGCTACACCTTC; CDR3: CASSHGTTNYGYTF; size: few; D: NA; V: TRBV7-9; J: TRBJ1-2
DNA: TGTGCCAGCTCTTATGAGGCCGTGACAGATACGCAGTATTTT; CDR3: CASSYEAVTDTQYF; size: few; D: NA; V: TRBV2; J: TRBJ2-3
DNA: TGTGCCACCAGCCCAACAGGGCCCTCCTACAATGAGCAGTTCTTC; CDR3: CATSPTGPSYNEQFF; size: many; D: NA; V: TRBV24-1; J: TRBJ2-1
DNA: TGTGCCAGCAGTGACCCCGGGACAGGGCGTGGTGAAGCTTTCTTT; CDR3: CASSDPGTGRGEAFF; size: NA; D: TRBD1; V: TRBV6-5; J: TRBJ1-1
DNA: TGCAGCGTTGAAGGGTTTAGCGGCGACGGATACGAGCAGTACTTC; CDR3: CSVEGFSGDGYEQYF; size: NA; D: NA; V: TRBV29-1; J: TRBJ2-7
DNA: TGTGCCAGCAGCCTTTCCACAGGGAACTATGGCTACACCTTC; CDR3: CASSLSTGNYGYTF; size: NA; D: NA; V: TRBV13; J: TRBJ1-2
DNA: TGTGCCACCAGTACCGCGTGGGGGCCGCACGAGCAGTACTTC; CDR3: CATSTAWGPHEQYF; size: NA; D: NA; V: TRBV24-1; J: TRBJ2-7
DNA: TGTGCCAGCAGTTACCCAGTAAGCACCTACGAGCAGTACTTC; CDR3: CASSYPVSTYEQYF; size: NA; D: NA; V: TRBV6-2/TRBV6-3; J: TRBJ2-7
DNA: TGCGCCAGCAGCGCCTGGACAGAAAGTTCTGAAGCTTTCTTT; CDR3: CASSAWTESSEAFF; size: many; D: NA; V: TRBV5-1; J: TRBJ1-1
DNA: TGTGCCAGTCAGGACAGGGGGCGCAGAGATACGCAGTATTTT; CDR3: CASQDRGRRDTQYF; size: few; D: TRBD1; V: TRBV7-9; J: TRBJ2-3
DNA: TGTGCCAGCAGAGTGGCATATATGAACACTGAAGCTTTCTTT; CDR3: CASRVAYMNTEAFF; size: few; D: NA; V: TRBV6-5; J: TRBJ1-1
DNA: TGTGCCATGGGGGGGACGCCGGGAGTAGAAGCTTTCTTT; CDR3: CAMGGTPGVEAFF; size: NA; D: NA; V: TRBV10-3; J: TRBJ1-1
DNA: TGTGCCAGCAGCTCGGGGGACAGTAGCACAGATACGCAGTATTTT; CDR3: CASSSGDSSTDTQYF; size: NA; D: NA; V: TRBV13; J: TRBJ2-3
DNA: TGTGCCAGCAGCGTACAGGTGGAATCAGAGACCCAGTACTTC; CDR3: CASSVQVESETQYF; size: few; D: NA; V: TRBV9; J: TRBJ2-5
DNA: TGTGCCAGCAGCACTGATAGATCACTTTATAGCAATCAGCCCCAGCATTTT; CDR3: CASSTDRSLYSNQPQHF; size: NA; D: NA; V: TRBV5-5; J: TRBJ1-5
DNA: TGTGCCAGCAGCTTAACTCAGGGGGCGGGGGAGACCCAGTACTTC; CDR3: CASSLTQGAGETQYF; size: few; D: TRBD1; V: TRBV7-2; J: TRBJ2-5
DNA: TGTGCCATCAGTGACTCTAGCGGGGTCGGTGAGCAGTTCTTC; CDR3: CAISDSSGVGEQFF; size: few; D: TRBD2; V: TRBV10-3; J: TRBJ2-1
DNA: TGTGCCAGCAGCCTCGGGACATACCCCGGGGATGAGCAGTTCTTC; CDR3: CASSLGTYPGDEQFF; size: NA; D: NA; V: TRBV14; J: TRBJ2-1
DNA: TGTGCCAGCAGGCAGCAGGGGGCTGGTAGCGGTGAGCAGTTCTTC; CDR3: CASRQQGAGSGEQFF; size: NA; D: TRBD1; V: TRBV12-3/TRBV12-4; J: TRBJ2-1
DNA: TGCGCCAGCAGCTTGGCGGCAGGGGTAGAGGAAAAACTGTTTTTT; CDR3: CASSLAAGVEEKLFF; size: NA; D: NA; V: TRBV5-1; J: TRBJ1-4
DNA: TGTGCCAGCAGCCAAGGAAGTGGGGAGGCAGATACGCAGTATTTT; CDR3: CASSQGSGEADTQYF; size: NA; D: NA; V: TRBV3-1; J: TRBJ2-3